Listed here are 12 T cell receptor beta chains from one sample, sequenced in a study of T cell changes during pregnancy in multiple sclerosis. Produced via immunoSEQ multiplex PCR; TCRdb's table is partial and in-frame only. The sample carries about 34,000 clones, 70% to 90% recorded once. Sequenced here: CD8+ T cells from peripheral blood mononuclear cells, sampled in the third trimester of pregnancy. These receptors were obtained from a female donor with multiple sclerosis, enrolled in a pregnancy study.

To note about this clone: The junction does not match germline at one end; this may be a read error. The CDR3 loop reads CASSTDTPNGQFF. The CDR3 nucleotides are TGTGCCAGCAGCACGGACACCCCGAATGGGCAGTTCTTC. This chain connects TRBV5-6 to TRBJ2-1; D might be TRBD1 (5 bases). Germline V CDR1 and CDR2: SGHDT, YYEEEE. The CDR3 runs 13 residues.

The chain couples TRBV19 to TRBJ1-2; D ambiguous. With 5 bases removed from V and 4 bases from J, the gap between germline ends came to 17 bases. Germline lookup yields CDR1 LNHDA and CDR2 SQIVND (reference sequence). The CDR3 consists of 15 residues. CDR3 loop: CASSAARQEGYGYTF. DNA of the CDR3: TGTGCCAGTAGTGCGGCCCGGCAGGAGGGCTATGGCTACACCTTC.

V and J are TRBV21-1 and TRBJ1-1. TRBV21-1 is classified as a pseudogene. The CDR3 has 14 residues. This CDR3 reads CASRRGFTNTEAFF. CDR3 DNA sequence: TGTGCCAGCCGGAGAGGGTTTACGAACACTGAAGCTTTCTTT.

This chain's CDR3 is CAWSRDRGPRGDTQYF. CDR3 nucleotides: TGTGCCTGGAGCCGAGACAGGGGGCCGCGGGGAGATACGCAGTATTTT. The chain carries TRBV30 and TRBJ2-3; 10 nucleotides match TRBD1. The CDR3 covers 16 residues. Germline V gene lookup returns CDR1 GTSNPN and CDR2 SVGIG (reference sequence). J lost 5 bases, V lost 3 bases, and 11 bases had no gene match.

The V gene is TRBV6-6, the J gene TRBJ2-7, with 7 bases identical to TRBD2. From germline, CDR1 is MNHNY and CDR2 SVGAGI (reference sequence). The V segment lost 2 bases and the J segment 3 bases; nucleotides outside the gene matches: 7. The CDR3 extends over 15 amino acids. DNA for the CDR3: TGTGCCAGCAGTTACCGAGCGGGGCCCAACTACGAGCAGTACTTC. It encodes CASSYRAGPNYEQYF.

The chain combines TRBV11-1 with TRBJ2-2; TRBD1 aligns across 8 bases. With 4 bases clipped from V and 4 bases from J, the junction kept 8 bases outside the gene matches. Germline V gene sequence: CDR1 SGHAT, CDR2 FQDESV (reference sequence). The CDR3 runs 16 residues. The CDR3 region is CASSSRRGQGTGELFF. DNA for the CDR3: TGTGCCAGCAGCTCCCGTCGCGGACAGGGCACCGGGGAGCTGTTTTTT.

This chain uses TRBV6-1 with TRBJ1-4; no clear D gene. CDR1 is MNHNS and CDR2 is SASEGT in the germline V gene. Trimming took 4 bases from V and 5 from J, leaving 14 bases between them. CDR3 length: 15 amino acids. The CDR3 sequence is CASSGAQMANEKLFF. The CDR3 region has the DNA TGTGCCAGCAGTGGGGCCCAAATGGCCAATGAAAAACTGTTTTTT.

The chain carries TRBV7-3 and TRBJ2-7, with a tentative D call TRBD2 (6 bases). Germline lookup yields CDR1 SGHTA and CDR2 FQGTGA. This CDR3 contains 13 residues. Trimming shortened V by 1 base and J by 5 bases, and 9 bases separated the two germline ends. The DNA of the CDR3 is TGTGCCAGCAGCTTAATAGGCGGGGACGAGCAGTACTTC. It yields the protein CASSLIGGDEQYF.

The chain is built from TRBV19 and TRBJ2-1; the match to TRBD2 covers 11 bases. CDR1 is LNHDA, CDR2 SQIVND, per germline (reference sequence). V lost 4 bases to trimming and J lost 7 bases; unmatched junction nucleotides: 3. CDR3 length equals 14 residues. The CDR3 is CASSRGTSGNEQFF. Here the CDR3 DNA reads TGTGCCAGTAGTAGAGGGACTAGCGGAAATGAGCAGTTCTTC.

This chain joins TRBV4-3 and TRBJ2-4; TRBD2 might be the D (5 bases). The germline CDR1 and CDR2 sequences are LGHNA and YSLEER. Trimming removed 5 bases at V and 6 bases at J, with 11 bases between. The CDR3 is 13 amino acids. CDR3 protein: CASSTGSGNIQYF. The CDR3 coding sequence is TGCGCCAGCAGCACGGGGTCGGGAAACATTCAGTACTTC.

The V and J genes are TRBV30 and TRBJ1-1; D gene ambiguous. V lost 0 bases and J 3 bases, leaving 14 bases between the germline ends. The CDR3 extends over 15 amino acids. In germline, CDR1 is GTSNPN, CDR2 SVGIG (reference sequence). CDR3 nucleotide sequence: TGTGCCTGGAGTGTACTAGGCCCTGCGGACACTGAAGCTTTCTTT. Amino acid sequence: CAWSVLGPADTEAFF.

V and J are TRBV29-1 and TRBJ2-4; perhaps TRBD2 as D (6 bases). Germline-derived CDR1 and CDR2 are SQVTM and ANQGSEA. The V end was cut by 2 bases, the J end by 5 bases, with 16 bases between. This CDR3 region has 15 residues. The CDR3 loop reads CSVEWAGTLQNIQYF. DNA of the CDR3: TGCAGCGTTGAATGGGCGGGGACCTTGCAAAACATTCAGTACTTC.